This is a list of T cell receptor beta chains from one sample in a study of T cell responses to AZD1222 COVID-19 vaccine. Method: immunoSEQ multiplex PCR; TCRdb's copy keeps in-frame clones and lacks some. The table lists about 110,000 clones, 85% to 90% of them singletons. The sample was peripheral blood, taken on day 0 of AZD1222 vaccination. These receptors were obtained from an adult in good health. Each CDR3 is given with its conserved first and last residue. Each record gives: D gene, V gene, clone size, J gene, CDR3 length, CDR3 protein, CDR3 DNA. D genes are given only for firm matches. A clone size is listed for some rows: how often the clone was seen (once, few, many), or a class if it is expanded.

TRBD1	TRBV7-2	.	TRBJ1-6	16	CASSLGGQGWNSPLHF	TGTGCCAGCAGCTTAGGAGGACAGGGATGGAATTCACCCCTCCACTTT
.	TRBV12-3/TRBV12-4	.	TRBJ2-3	13	CASMGWGTDTQYF	TGTGCCAGCATGGGTTGGGGCACAGATACGCAGTATTTT
.	TRBV6-5	.	TRBJ2-1	15	CASSLGGRIYNEQFF	TGTGCCAGCAGTTTGGGGGGGCGCATATACAATGAGCAGTTCTTC
TRBD2	TRBV2	.	TRBJ2-3	14	CASRGTSDTDTQYF	TGTGCCAGCAGGGGGACTAGCGACACAGATACGCAGTATTTT
.	TRBV19	few	TRBJ1-2	15	CASTQGGSTNYGYTF	TGTGCCAGTACTCAGGGAGGGTCCACTAACTATGGCTACACCTTC
.	TRBV5-1	.	TRBJ2-7	14	CASTPGGSTYEQYF	TGCGCCAGCACCCCTGGGGGCAGCACATACGAGCAGTACTTC
.	TRBV7-2	once	TRBJ1-5	15	CASSSGGGRSQPQHF	TGTGCCAGCAGCTCCGGGGGGGGTAGAAGTCAGCCCCAGCATTTT
.	TRBV19	.	TRBJ1-5	13	CASTHRTDQPQHF	TGTGCCAGTACTCACAGGACAGATCAGCCCCAGCATTTT
TRBD1	TRBV4-1	.	TRBJ1-1	15	CASSPRGGGYTEAFF	TGCGCCAGCAGCCCAAGAGGAGGGGGCTACACTGAAGCTTTCTTT
.	TRBV5-1	.	TRBJ2-5	16	CASSLAPSLGGETQYF	TGCGCCAGCAGCTTGGCGCCATCCCTTGGGGGGGAGACCCAGTACTTC
TRBD1	TRBV3-1/TRBV3-2	.	TRBJ1-6	14	CASSLSAGGSPLHF	TGTGCCAGCAGCCTGTCCGCAGGGGGGTCACCCCTCCACTTT
TRBD1	TRBV10-3	.	TRBJ2-5	15	CAISIRDRSQETQYF	TGTGCCATCAGCATCCGGGACAGGAGTCAAGAGACCCAGTACTTC
.	TRBV6-1	.	TRBJ2-2	16	CASSEREAGYTGELFF	TGTGCCAGCAGTGAAAGGGAGGCGGGTTACACCGGGGAGCTGTTTTTT
TRBD2	TRBV11-3	.	TRBJ2-3	15	CASSAGGPGSNTQYF	TGTGCCAGCAGTGCGGGGGGGCCGGGTTCAAATACGCAGTATTTT
.	TRBV5-1	.	TRBJ2-7	15	CASSPTGTRLYEQYF	TGCGCCAGCAGCCCCACCGGGACCCGGCTTTACGAGCAGTACTTC
.	TRBV6-1	.	TRBJ1-6	14	CASSEGAVYSPLHF	TGTGCCAGCAGTGAAGGAGCAGTATATTCACCCCTCCACTTT
.	TRBV6-4	.	TRBJ2-7	11	CASSGLGEQYF	TGTGCCAGCAGCGGTCTGGGTGAGCAGTACTTC
.	TRBV12-3/TRBV12-4	.	TRBJ1-2	12	CASSFGGFGYTF	TGTGCCAGCAGTTTCGGGGGGTTTGGCTACACCTTC
.	TRBV6-5	.	TRBJ2-6	16	CASSYSGFTGANVLTF	TGTGCCAGCAGTTACTCGGGGTTTACTGGGGCCAACGTCCTGACTTTC
.	TRBV6-2/TRBV6-3	.	TRBJ2-3	16	CASSYPSGTNTDTQYF	TGTGCCAGCAGTTACCCCTCCGGGACAAACACAGATACGCAGTATTTT
TRBD1	TRBV7-2	once	TRBJ2-7	17	CASSSLIDRVSPYEQYF	TGTGCCAGCAGCTCACTCATAGACAGGGTTAGTCCCTACGAGCAGTACTTC
.	TRBV12-3/TRBV12-4	once	TRBJ2-1	13	CASSPGRDNEQFF	TGTGCCAGCAGCCCGGGACGGGACAATGAGCAGTTCTTC
.	TRBV5-5	.	TRBJ2-5	13	CASTLGYQETQYF	TGTGCCAGCACTCTGGGATACCAAGAGACCCAGTACTTC
.	TRBV24-1	.	TRBJ1-5	17	CATSEPTGRDEDQPQHF	TGTGCCACCAGTGAACCAACGGGCAGGGACGAAGATCAGCCCCAGCATTTT
.	TRBV12-5	.	TRBJ1-1	13	CASGLEGGTEAFF	TGTGCTAGTGGTTTGGAGGGAGGAACTGAAGCTTTCTTT
.	TRBV2	.	TRBJ2-5	15	CASTRGQRGQETQYF	TGTGCCAGCACACGGGGGCAGCGTGGCCAAGAGACCCAGTACTTC
.	TRBV19	.	TRBJ1-4	13	CASSINPRSELFF	TGTGCCAGTAGTATTAATCCCCGAAGCGAACTGTTTTTT
.	TRBV27	.	TRBJ2-1	15	CASSLRGSSYNEQFF	TGTGCCAGCAGTTTACGGGGGAGCTCCTACAATGAGCAGTTCTTC
TRBD1	TRBV5-6	once	TRBJ1-2	19	CASIITTTGRRLGNYGYTF	TGTGCCAGCATAATAACAACGACAGGGAGGAGGCTGGGGAACTATGGCTACACCTTC
TRBD2	TRBV5-1	.	TRBJ2-7	14	CASSLTLASYEQYF	TGCGCCAGCAGCTTAACACTAGCGTCCTACGAGCAGTACTTC
.	TRBV27	.	TRBJ1-2	13	CASKLLGRGGYTF	TGTGCCAGCAAACTACTAGGGAGGGGTGGCTACACCTTC
.	TRBV10-1	.	TRBJ1-2	18	CASSDRQVRTETNYGYTF	TGCGCCAGCAGTGACCGTCAAGTTCGGACAGAGACCAACTATGGCTACACCTTC
.	TRBV5-1	once	TRBJ2-5	16	CASSLTGEGVQETQYF	TGCGCCAGCAGCTTGACGGGAGAGGGTGTCCAAGAGACCCAGTACTTC
.	TRBV5-1	.	TRBJ2-1	14	CASSLVGRNNEQFF	TGCGCCAGCAGCTTGGTGGGACGGAACAATGAGCAGTTCTTC
.	TRBV6-1	.	TRBJ1-4	15	CASSEAGSGAEKLFF	TGTGCCAGCAGTGAAGCGGGGTCAGGGGCAGAAAAACTGTTTTTT
TRBD2	TRBV19	.	TRBJ2-1	15	CASIRSGGAYNEQFF	TGTGCCAGTATTCGGAGCGGGGGAGCCTACAATGAGCAGTTCTTC
.	TRBV28	.	TRBJ1-2	16	CASRLTIGPPGYGYTF	TGTGCCAGCAGGTTAACGATCGGGCCCCCCGGGTATGGCTACACCTTC
TRBD1	TRBV5-8	once	TRBJ1-5	15	CASSLDQDRYQPQHF	TGTGCCAGCAGCTTGGACCAGGACAGGTATCAGCCCCAGCATTTT
TRBD1	TRBV30	.	TRBJ1-2	14	CAWDRDPGGYGYTF	TGTGCCTGGGACAGGGACCCTGGGGGCTATGGCTACACCTTC
.	TRBV6-8	.	TRBJ2-6	22	CASRGARPGVYEDFSGANVLTF	TGTGCCAGCAGGGGGGCTAGACCCGGAGTCTATGAAGATTTCTCTGGGGCCAACGTCCTGACTTTC